A single sample is the source of the 11 T cell receptor beta chains below, sequenced in a study of T cell responses to AZD1222 COVID-19 vaccine. Assay used: immunoSEQ multiplex PCR; TCRdb lists only in-frame clones, some missing. The sample includes about 86,000 clones, more than 75% of them seen just once. The source was peripheral blood, collected on day 0 of AZD1222 vaccination. These TCRs come from an adult in good health.

The chain links TRBV5-4 to TRBJ1-2; tentatively, D is TRBD1 (6 bases). V was trimmed by 4 bases and J by 2 bases, leaving 15 bases between them. This CDR3 contains 15 residues. In germline, CDR1 is SGHNT, CDR2 YYREEE (reference sequence). Here the CDR3 reads CASSLRGATNYGYTF. The CDR3 bases are TGTGCCAGCAGCCTACGGGGGGCTACAAACTATGGCTACACCTTC.

The CDR3 DNA follows: TGTGCCAGCATGCTAGCGGGAGGGCAGCAAGAGACCCAGTACTTC. Translation gives CASMLAGGQQETQYF. V usage is TRBV7-9 and J usage is TRBJ2-5, with 12 bases lining up with TRBD2. The CDR3 length is 15 residues. J gave up 2 bases and V 7 bases, and 5 bases lay outside the gene matches. Germline V CDR1 and CDR2: SEHNR, FQNEAQ (reference sequence).

The genes are TRBV18 and TRBJ1-5; unclear D gene. V was pared by 0 bases and J by 2 bases, with 2 bases between. The CDR3 consists of 13 residues. CDR1 is KGHSH and CDR2 is LQKENI in the germline V gene. CDR3 coding DNA: TGTGCCAGCTCACCACCGGGCAATCAGCCCCAGCATTTT. It yields the protein CASSPPGNQPQHF.

The chain uses TRBV5-1 and TRBJ1-4, with a possible D match to TRBD1 (5 bases). The CDR3 is made up of 13 amino acids. V lost 4 bases and J 8 bases, leaving 12 bases between the germline ends. CDR1 SGHRS and CDR2 YFSETQ come from the germline V gene. CDR3 sequence reads: CASSMGPGEKLFF. The CDR3 coding sequence is TGCGCCAGCAGCATGGGACCAGGAGAAAAACTGTTTTTT.

The chain recombines TRBV7-8 with TRBJ1-1, with D maybe TRBD1 (5 bases). Trimming left V 5 bases short and J 2 bases short, with 9 bases between. CDR1 is SGHVS and CDR2 is FQNEAQ in the germline V gene. CDR3 length equals 13 residues. Written as DNA, the CDR3 is TGTGCCAGCAGCCAAGACAGAAACACTGAAGCTTTCTTT. Amino acid sequence: CASSQDRNTEAFF.

The CDR3 nucleotides read TGTGCCAGCGCACGGAGAGGGAATGAGCAGTTCTTC. Residues: CASARRGNEQFF. The rearrangement links TRBV6-5 to TRBJ2-1, with D possibly matching TRBD2 (5 bases). V was clipped by 8 bases and J by 7 bases, with 12 bases between them. Looked up from germline, CDR1 is MNHEY and CDR2 is SVGAGI. This CDR3 region has 12 residues.

This clone has just a few counts. This chain joins TRBV18 and TRBJ1-1; weak D call: TRBD1 (5 bases). The CDR3 runs 14 residues. Germline V gives CDR1 KGHSH, CDR2 LQKENI. V was cut by 4 bases and J by 1 base, with 10 bases left in between. CDR3 amino acids: CASSQEGSNTEAFF. The CDR3, as DNA: TGTGCCAGCTCACAGGAGGGGTCGAACACTGAAGCTTTCTTT. Combining the CDR3 with reference TRBV18 and TRBJ1-1 gives the whole variable domain NAGVMQNPRHLVRRRGQEARLRCSPMKGHSHVYWYRQLPEEGLKFMVYLQKENIIDESGMPKERFSAEFPKEGPSILRIQQVVRGDSAAYFCASSQEGSNTEAFFGQGTRLTVV.

This clone appeared a few times. The rearrangement uses TRBV11-2 and TRBJ2-2, with 9 bases aligning to TRBD1. Germline V gene data show CDR1 as SGHAT and CDR2 as FQNNGV. The CDR3 extends over 16 amino acids. Germline trimming cut 8 bases from V and 4 bases from J; bases unmatched to any gene: 11. CDR3 bases: TGTGCCAGCGGAACCAGGGGACAGGGATCCACCGGGGAGCTGTTTTTT. It encodes CASGTRGQGSTGELFF.

The chain employs TRBV19 and TRBJ1-6; 7 bases match TRBD1. Looked up from germline, CDR1 is LNHDA and CDR2 is SQIVND (reference sequence). This CDR3 comprises 15 residues. The J segment lost 2 bases and the V segment lost 4 bases, leaving 2 bases of the junction unmatched. CDR3 loop: CASSTGTAYNSPLHF. CDR3 DNA sequence: TGTGCCAGTAGTACCGGGACAGCCTATAATTCACCCCTCCACTTT.

The chain links TRBV2 to TRBJ1-2, with a possible D match to TRBD1 (6 bases). Trimming pared 4 bases from V and 2 bases from J, leaving 14 bases between. Germline loops: CDR1 SNHLY, CDR2 FYNNEI. This CDR3 is 15 amino acids long. The CDR3 DNA follows: TGTGCCAGCAGTGTACCGGGACATCTAAACTATGGCTACACCTTC. As protein: CASSVPGHLNYGYTF. The variable domain in full, with the rest retrieved from reference TRBV2 and TRBJ1-2, is EPEVTQTPSHQVTQMGQEVILRCVPISNHLYFYWYRQILGQKVEFLVSFYNNEISEKSEIFDDQFSVERPDGSNFTLKIRSTKLEDSAMYFCASSVPGHLNYGYTFGSGTRLTVV.

The chain couples TRBV29-1 to TRBJ1-5; no definite D call. Germline CDR1 and CDR2: SQVTM and ANQGSEA. The CDR3 runs to 13 residues. Between the trimmed V and J ends, which lost 7 bases and 0 bases, there was a span of 10 bases. The CDR3 is CSARTDSNQPQHF. In DNA, the CDR3 is TGCAGCGCCAGGACTGATAGCAATCAGCCCCAGCATTTT.